This is a list of T cell receptor beta chains from one sample in a study of blood T cells in healthy people across ages. TCRdb called the 5' RACE reads again in MiXCR, with one record for every CDR3 protein. The sample includes about 1.6 million distinct CDR3 sequences, about 35% of them seen just once. The specimen was blood. These receptors all come from a woman in her 30s in good health. CDR3s include the opening cysteine and the closing phenylalanine or tryptophan. The order of the fields is J gene, clone size, D gene, V gene, CDR3 DNA, CDR3 protein. The D gene is left open where the match is weak. Some rows have no size entry. The others give once, few or many, or a class for an expanded clone.

J: TRBJ2-3
size: .
D: TRBD2
V: TRBV4-2
DNA: TGTGCCAGCAGCCAAGTATCGCGGGGGGGCCCCCCAGATACACAGTATTTT
CDR3: CASSQVSRGGPPDTQYF

J: TRBJ2-3
size: .
D: .
V: TRBV9
DNA: TGTGCCAGCTCTCCCGAGGGGTTTGGTCAAGATACGCAGTATTTT
CDR3: CASSPEGFGQDTQYF

J: TRBJ1-5
size: few
D: TRBD1
V: TRBV27
DNA: TGTGCCAGCAGTATCCCCAGGACAGGGGATAGCAATCAGCCCCAGCATTTT
CDR3: CASSIPRTGDSNQPQHF

J: TRBJ2-7
size: .
D: TRBD2
V: TRBV29-1
DNA: TGCAGCGTTCAGGGGATGACTAGCGGGAGTTTCCACGAGCAGTACTTC
CDR3: CSVQGMTSGSFHEQYF

J: TRBJ1-1
size: .
D: .
V: TRBV5-6
DNA: TGTGCCAGCAGCGAGATTGGGGACGCGAACACTGAAGCTTTCTTT
CDR3: CASSEIGDANTEAFF

J: TRBJ2-1
size: .
D: .
V: TRBV7-6
DNA: TGTGCCAGCAGCTTACCAGGCAGGACTCGCGATGGGCAGTTCTTC
CDR3: CASSLPGRTRDGQFF

J: TRBJ2-1
size: .
D: TRBD1
V: TRBV6-5
DNA: TGTGCCAGCAAATCGGACAGGGGGCGAGGCAATGAGCAGTTCTTC
CDR3: CASKSDRGRGNEQFF

J: TRBJ1-6
size: many
D: .
V: TRBV7-9
DNA: TGTGCCAGCAGCCCCGACGGGTCGGGGTCACCCCTCCACTTT
CDR3: CASSPDGSGSPLHF

J: TRBJ1-2
size: many
D: .
V: TRBV4-1
DNA: TGTGCCAGCAGCCAGGGGCGCGGCTACACCTTC
CDR3: CASSQGRGYTF

J: TRBJ2-3
size: .
D: TRBD2
V: TRBV4-2
DNA: TGTGCCAGCAGCCAAGATCGGGGCGGGAGGGCCCCAGATACGCAGTATTTT
CDR3: CASSQDRGGRAPDTQYF

J: TRBJ2-1
size: .
D: .
V: TRBV7-8
DNA: TGTGCCAGCAGCTCTATATCCGGGGAGGATTCCTACAATGAGCAGTTCTTC
CDR3: CASSSISGEDSYNEQFF

J: TRBJ2-5
size: few
D: .
V: TRBV5-5
DNA: TGTGCCAGCAGCTCCCTAGGTGGGCGGGTGATACAAGAGACCCAGTACTTC
CDR3: CASSSLGGRVIQETQYF

J: TRBJ2-3
size: few
D: .
V: TRBV30
DNA: TGTGCCTGGAGTGTGGGGTTGGGCGCAGATACGCAGTATTTT
CDR3: CAWSVGLGADTQYF

J: TRBJ2-5
size: few
D: .
V: TRBV9
DNA: TGTGCCAGCAGCTCGGGACGGGGACAAGAGACCCAGTACTTC
CDR3: CASSSGRGQETQYF

J: TRBJ2-7
size: .
D: .
V: TRBV10-3
DNA: TGTGCCATCAGTGTAAGGGATGGGGGTGAGCAGTACTTC
CDR3: CAISVRDGGEQYF

J: TRBJ2-7
size: .
D: .
V: TRBV5-1
DNA: TGCGCCAACAGCTTTTGGTACAGCACCTACGAGCAGTACTTC
CDR3: CANSFWYSTYEQYF